The T cell receptor (beta chain) under discussion was sequenced for a study of regulatory T cells in long-lasting Graves disease. Overall study results and limits: Persistent Graves' cases showed lower TCR diversity than newly diagnosed cases.

The table lists this clonotype with a few counts. Its antigen remains unknown. Sample time point: persistent/refractory GD, antithyroid drugs over 5 years with positive TRAb. PBMC-extracted RNA yielded the TCR library. Building of the TCR beta libraries involved iRepertoire HTBI primers and Arm-PCR of CDR3 regions. TCRdb redid the calling of the multiplex PCR reads with MiXCR, one entry per CDR3 protein. The table includes around 510,000 distinct CDR3 sequences, 20% detected once. Germline V gives CDR1 SQVTM, CDR2 ANQGSEA. With 5 bases clipped from V and 9 bases from J, the junction kept 10 bases outside the gene matches. CDR3 length: 12 amino acids.

This rearrangement joins TRBV29-1 to TRBJ2-7; 7 bases line up with TRBD2. Sequencing was performed on peripheral blood mononuclear cells (PBMCs), taken when the disease was refractory, from a patient treated with antithyroid drugs. The sequence came from a female donor with Graves disease. In DNA form, the CDR3 reads TGCAGCGTTCTGGCAGGGAGGGACGGGCAGTACTTC. Translated, it gives CSVLAGRDGQYF.